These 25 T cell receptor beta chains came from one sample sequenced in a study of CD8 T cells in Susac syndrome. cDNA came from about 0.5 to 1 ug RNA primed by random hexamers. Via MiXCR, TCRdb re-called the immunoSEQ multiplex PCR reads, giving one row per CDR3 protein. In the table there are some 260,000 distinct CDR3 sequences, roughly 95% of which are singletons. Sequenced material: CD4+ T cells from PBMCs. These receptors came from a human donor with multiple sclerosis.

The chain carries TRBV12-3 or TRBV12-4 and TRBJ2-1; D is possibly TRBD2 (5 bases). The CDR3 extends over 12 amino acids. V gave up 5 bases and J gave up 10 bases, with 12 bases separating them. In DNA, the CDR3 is TGTGCCAGCAGTGGCGAGGGTAAGGAGCAGTTCTTC. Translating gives CASSGEGKEQFF.

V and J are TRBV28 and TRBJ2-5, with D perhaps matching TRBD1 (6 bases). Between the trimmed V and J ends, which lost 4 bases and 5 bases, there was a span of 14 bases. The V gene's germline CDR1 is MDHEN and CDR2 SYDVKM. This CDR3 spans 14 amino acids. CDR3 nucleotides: TGTGCCAGCAGTTCGGACAGATCGAGGGAGACCCAGTACTTC. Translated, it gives CASSSDRSRETQYF.

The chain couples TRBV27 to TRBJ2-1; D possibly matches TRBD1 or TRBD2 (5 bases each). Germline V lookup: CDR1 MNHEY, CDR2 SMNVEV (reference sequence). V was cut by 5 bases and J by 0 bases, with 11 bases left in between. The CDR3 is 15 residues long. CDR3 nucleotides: TGTGCCAGCAGTCCCCTCGGGGCCTCCTACAATGAGCAGTTCTTC. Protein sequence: CASSPLGASYNEQFF.

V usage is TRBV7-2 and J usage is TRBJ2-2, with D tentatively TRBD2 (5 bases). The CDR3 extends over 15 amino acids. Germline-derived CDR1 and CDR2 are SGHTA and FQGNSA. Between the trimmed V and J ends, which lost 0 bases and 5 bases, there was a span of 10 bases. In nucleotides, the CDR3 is TGTGCCAGCAGCTTAGCGGGAGATAATACCGGGGAGCTGTTTTTT. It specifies CASSLAGDNTGELFF.

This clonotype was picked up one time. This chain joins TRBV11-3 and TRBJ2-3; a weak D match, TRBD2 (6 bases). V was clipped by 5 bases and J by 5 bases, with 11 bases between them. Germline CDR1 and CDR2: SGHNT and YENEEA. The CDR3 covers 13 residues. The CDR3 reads CASSRDFRDTQYF. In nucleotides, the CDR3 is TGTGCCAGCAGCCGGGACTTCCGAGATACGCAGTATTTT.

The CDR3 loop is CASSVSRNTEAFF. For the CDR3, the DNA is TGTGCCAGCAGCGTCTCGCGGAACACTGAAGCTTTCTTT. The J gene is TRBJ1-1, the V gene TRBV7-2, with D uncertain. The ends were cut back, 5 bases at V and 1 base at J, with 8 bases in the middle. CDR1 and CDR2 (germline): SGHTA, FQGNSA. The CDR3 has 13 residues.

Here the CDR3 DNA reads TGTGCCAGCAGCAAGGGGACAGGACCTGATCAGCCCCAGCATTTT. This sequence encodes CASSKGTGPDQPQHF. The chain joins TRBV7-6 to TRBJ1-5; 8 nucleotides line up with TRBD1. CDR3 length: 15 amino acids. Trimming at V came to 5 bases and at J to 5 bases, leaving 8 bases not matched to a gene. Germline V gene sequence: CDR1 SGHVS, CDR2 FNYEAQ.

The DNA of the CDR3 is TGCGCCAGCAGCTTGGATGGACCCTACACAGATACGCAGTATTTT. Encoded protein: CASSLDGPYTDTQYF. The chain couples TRBV5-1 to TRBJ2-3, with D hard to call. In germline, CDR1 is SGHRS, CDR2 YFSETQ. CDR3 length: 15 residues. Trimming left V 0 bases short and J 2 bases short, with 10 bases between.

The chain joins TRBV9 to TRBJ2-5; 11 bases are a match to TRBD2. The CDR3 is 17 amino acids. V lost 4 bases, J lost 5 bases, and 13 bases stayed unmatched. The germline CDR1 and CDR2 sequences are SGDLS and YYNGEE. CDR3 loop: CASSPQASGRIGETQYF. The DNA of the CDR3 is TGTGCCAGCAGCCCACAAGCTAGCGGGAGGATCGGGGAGACCCAGTACTTC.

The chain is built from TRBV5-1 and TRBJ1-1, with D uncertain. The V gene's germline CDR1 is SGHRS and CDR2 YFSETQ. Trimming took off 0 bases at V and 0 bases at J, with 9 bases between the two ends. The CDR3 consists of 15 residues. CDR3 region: CASSLVGSMNTEAFF. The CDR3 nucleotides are TGCGCCAGCAGCTTGGTAGGGAGCATGAACACTGAAGCTTTCTTT.

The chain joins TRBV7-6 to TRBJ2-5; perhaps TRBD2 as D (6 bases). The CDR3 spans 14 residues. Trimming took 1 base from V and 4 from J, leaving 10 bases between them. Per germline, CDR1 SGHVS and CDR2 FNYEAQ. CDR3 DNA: TGTGCCAGCAGCTTAGAACTAGCAGCAGAGACCCAGTACTTC. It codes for CASSLELAAETQYF.

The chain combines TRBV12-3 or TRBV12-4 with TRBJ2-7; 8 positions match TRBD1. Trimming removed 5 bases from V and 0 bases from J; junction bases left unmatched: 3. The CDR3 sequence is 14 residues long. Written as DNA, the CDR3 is TGTGCCAGCAGTGGGACAGGAGTCTCCTACGAGCAGTACTTC. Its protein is CASSGTGVSYEQYF.

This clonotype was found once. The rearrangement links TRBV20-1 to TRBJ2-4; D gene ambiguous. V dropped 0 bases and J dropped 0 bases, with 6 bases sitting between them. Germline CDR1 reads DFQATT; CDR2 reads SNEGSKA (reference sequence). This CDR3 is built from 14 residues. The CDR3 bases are TGCAGTGCTAGAGATGGGGTAGCCAAAAACATTCAGTACTTC. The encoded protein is CSARDGVAKNIQYF.

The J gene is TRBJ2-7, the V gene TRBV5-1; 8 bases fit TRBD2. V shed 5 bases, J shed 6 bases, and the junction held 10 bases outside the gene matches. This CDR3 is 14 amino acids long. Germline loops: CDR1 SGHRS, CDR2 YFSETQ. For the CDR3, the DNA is TGCGCCAGCAGTCCCGGGACTAGGGTCGGCGAGCAGTACTTC. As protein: CASSPGTRVGEQYF.

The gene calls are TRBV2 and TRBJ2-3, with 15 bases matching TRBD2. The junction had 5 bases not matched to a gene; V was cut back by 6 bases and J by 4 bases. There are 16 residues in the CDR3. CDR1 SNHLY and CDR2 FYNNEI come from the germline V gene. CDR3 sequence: CASRKGLAGGSDTQYF. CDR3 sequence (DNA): TGTGCCAGCAGGAAGGGACTAGCGGGGGGTTCAGATACGCAGTATTTT.

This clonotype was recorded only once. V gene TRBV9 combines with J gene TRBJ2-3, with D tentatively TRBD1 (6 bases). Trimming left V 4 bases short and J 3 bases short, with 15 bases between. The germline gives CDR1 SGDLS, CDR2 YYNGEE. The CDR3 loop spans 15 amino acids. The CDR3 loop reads CASSKTGTFTDTQYF. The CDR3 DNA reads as TGTGCCAGCAGCAAAACAGGGACATTTACAGATACGCAGTATTTT.

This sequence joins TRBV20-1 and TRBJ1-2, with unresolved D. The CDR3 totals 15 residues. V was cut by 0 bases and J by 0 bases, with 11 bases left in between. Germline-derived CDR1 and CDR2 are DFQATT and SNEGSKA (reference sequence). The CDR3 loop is CSARDRKVSNYGYTF. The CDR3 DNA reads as TGCAGTGCTAGAGATCGGAAGGTGTCTAACTATGGCTACACCTTC.

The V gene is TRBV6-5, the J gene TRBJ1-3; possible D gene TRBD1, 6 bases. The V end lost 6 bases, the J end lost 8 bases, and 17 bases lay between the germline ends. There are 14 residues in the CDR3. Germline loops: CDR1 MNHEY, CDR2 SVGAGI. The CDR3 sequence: CASRPRDTRDTIYF. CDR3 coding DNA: TGTGCCAGCAGGCCCCGGGACACTAGGGACACCATATATTTT.

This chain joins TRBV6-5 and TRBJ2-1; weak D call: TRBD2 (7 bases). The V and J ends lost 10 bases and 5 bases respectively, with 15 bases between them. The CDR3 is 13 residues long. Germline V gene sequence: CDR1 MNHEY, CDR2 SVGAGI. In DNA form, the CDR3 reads TGTGCCACTGGCCGGGGGGCAAACAATGAGCAGTTCTTC. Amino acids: CATGRGANNEQFF.

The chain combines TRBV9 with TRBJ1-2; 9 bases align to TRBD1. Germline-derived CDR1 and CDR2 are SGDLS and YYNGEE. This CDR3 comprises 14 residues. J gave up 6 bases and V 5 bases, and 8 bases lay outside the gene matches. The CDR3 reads CASRTSGQGHGYTF. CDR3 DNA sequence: TGTGCCAGCAGGACCTCGGGACAGGGTCATGGCTACACCTTC.

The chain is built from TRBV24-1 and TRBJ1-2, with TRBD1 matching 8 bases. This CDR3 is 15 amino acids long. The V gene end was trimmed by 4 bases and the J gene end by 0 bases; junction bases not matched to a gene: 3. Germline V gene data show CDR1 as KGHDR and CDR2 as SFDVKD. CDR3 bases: TGTGCCACCAGTGAGTCGGGACAGGCTAACTATGGCTACACCTTC. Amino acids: CATSESGQANYGYTF.

CDR3 sequence reads: CSVATGTGGGDGYTF. The CDR3 DNA reads TGCAGCGTTGCAACCGGGACAGGGGGAGGGGATGGCTACACCTTC. The V gene is TRBV29-1, the J gene TRBJ1-2; 11 bases agree with TRBD1. J gave up 6 bases and V 4 bases, and 10 bases lay outside the gene matches. Per germline, CDR1 SQVTM and CDR2 ANQGSEA. The CDR3 is 15 residues long. The whole variable domain, filled in from reference TRBV29-1 and TRBJ1-2, reads SAVISQKPSRDICQRGTSLTIQCQVDSQVTMMFWYRQQPGQSLTLIATANQGSEATYESGFVIDKFPISRPNLTFSTLTVSNMSPEDSSIYLCSVATGTGGGDGYTFGSGTRLTVV.

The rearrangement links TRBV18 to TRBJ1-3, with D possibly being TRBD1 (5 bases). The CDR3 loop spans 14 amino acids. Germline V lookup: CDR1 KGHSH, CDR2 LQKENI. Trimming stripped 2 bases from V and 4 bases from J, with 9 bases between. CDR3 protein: CASSPGAGGNTIYF. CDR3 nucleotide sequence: TGTGCCAGCTCACCAGGGGCAGGAGGAAACACCATATATTTT.

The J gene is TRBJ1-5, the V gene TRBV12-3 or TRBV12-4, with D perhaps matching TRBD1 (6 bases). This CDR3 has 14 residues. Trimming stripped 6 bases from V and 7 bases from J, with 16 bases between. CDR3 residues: CASSQGSRTQPQHF. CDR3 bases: TGTGCCAGCAGCCAGGGGTCCAGGACGCAGCCCCAGCATTTT.

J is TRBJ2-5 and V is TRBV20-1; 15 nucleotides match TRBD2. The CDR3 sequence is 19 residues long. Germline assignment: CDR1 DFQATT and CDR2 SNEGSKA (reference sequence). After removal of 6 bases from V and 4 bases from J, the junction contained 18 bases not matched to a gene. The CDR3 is CSAHPPGLAGGRARETQYF. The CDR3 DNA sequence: TGCAGTGCCCACCCGCCGGGACTAGCGGGAGGTAGAGCTCGAGAGACCCAGTACTTC.